The 21 T cell receptor beta chains below come from one sample, sequenced in a study of control samples from healthy donors and cancer patients. The repertoire was sequenced with immunoSEQ multiplex PCR; TCRdb's copy has only in-frame clones and lacks some. The repertoire includes more than 25,000 clones, roughly 94% of them detected once, and approximately 6.6% sits in the top ten. The sequenced sample was blood. The receptors were sampled from a man between 60 and 75 years old in good health.

This chain uses TRBV7-9 with TRBJ2-1; TRBD2 agrees at 12 bases. With V trimmed by 5 bases and J by 6 bases, 2 bases remained unmatched. CDR3 length: 14 residues. The V gene's germline CDR1 is SEHNR and CDR2 FQNEAQ (reference sequence). The CDR3 DNA sequence: TGTGCCAGCAGCCCTAGCGGGGGGGGCAATGAGCAGTTCTTC. Its protein product is CASSPSGGGNEQFF.

This clone has only one observation. This sequence joins TRBV3-1 (or the pseudogene TRBV3-2) and TRBJ1-2, with TRBD1 as a possible D gene (5 bases). The CDR3 is 15 residues long. Germline-derived CDR1 and CDR2 are LGHDT and YNNKEL (reference sequence). V was cut by 6 bases and J by 3 bases, with 17 bases left in between. The CDR3 loop is CASRYTRGGDYGYTF. The CDR3 DNA follows: TGTGCCAGCAGATACACTAGGGGCGGGGACTATGGCTACACCTTC.

V usage is TRBV4-1 and J usage is TRBJ1-5, with D possibly TRBD1 on 6 matching bases. V was shortened by 4 bases and J by 7 bases, with 23 bases between the two germline ends. CDR3 length equals 17 residues. CDR1 and CDR2 (germline): MGHRA, YSYEKL. The CDR3 coding sequence is TGCGCCAGCAGCCTGACAAGATTGGGGGCGATGAACCAGCCCCAGCATTTT. As protein: CASSLTRLGAMNQPQHF.

The gene calls are TRBV2 and TRBJ1-2; TRBD1 is a possible D gene (6 bases). Trimming removed 4 bases from V and 4 bases from J, with 13 bases in between. The V gene's germline CDR1 is SNHLY and CDR2 FYNNEI. The CDR3 spans 14 residues. The CDR3 is CASSVQGGSYGYTF. CDR3 in DNA: TGTGCCAGCAGTGTACAGGGCGGCTCCTATGGCTACACCTTC.

This chain connects TRBV6-5 to TRBJ2-2; D unclear. The CDR3 extends over 10 amino acids. V dropped 10 bases and J dropped 7 bases, with 7 bases sitting between them. Germline V gives CDR1 MNHEY, CDR2 SVGAGI. CDR3 DNA: TGTGCCACCGGTCTCGGGGAGCTGTTTTTT. As protein: CATGLGELFF.

The rearrangement links TRBV7-9 to TRBJ2-3; D remains ambiguous. The germline V gene encodes CDR1 SEHNR and CDR2 FQNEAQ (reference sequence). V was shortened by 6 bases and J by 0 bases, with 10 bases between the two germline ends. The CDR3 runs 14 residues. CDR3 loop: CASSSPRSTDTQYF. The CDR3 coding sequence is TGTGCCAGCAGTTCACCTCGCAGCACAGATACGCAGTATTTT.

The chain joins TRBV5-1 to TRBJ2-5, with 8 bases aligning to TRBD1. Trimming removed 4 bases from V and 4 bases from J; junction bases left unmatched: 12. Germline CDR1 and CDR2: SGHRS and YFSETQ. The CDR3 loop spans 16 amino acids. CDR3 coding DNA: TGCGCCAGCAGCCGAAATCCACAGGGGGTAAGAGAGACCCAGTACTTC. Its translation: CASSRNPQGVRETQYF.

The chain employs TRBV5-1 and TRBJ1-5, with D possibly TRBD1 on 5 matching bases. Germline lookup yields CDR1 SGHRS and CDR2 YFSETQ. The ends were cut back, 2 bases at V and 9 bases at J, with 18 bases in the middle. The CDR3 length is 15 residues. The CDR3 region is CASSLDSMLGRPQHF. The CDR3 DNA follows: TGCGCCAGCAGCTTAGACAGCATGCTTGGGCGGCCCCAGCATTTT.

V gene TRBV11-2 combines with J gene TRBJ1-2; D unclear. This CDR3 contains 15 residues. Germline lookup yields CDR1 SGHAT and CDR2 FQNNGV. Trimming pared 0 bases from V and 4 bases from J, leaving 12 bases between. For the CDR3, the DNA is TGTGCCAGCAGCTTAGATCCGTCGGCTTCCTATGGCTACACCTTC. This gives the protein CASSLDPSASYGYTF.

The J gene is TRBJ2-1, the V gene TRBV6-5, with 8 bases lining up with TRBD1. The CDR3 contains 15 residues. Germline V CDR1 and CDR2: MNHEY, SVGAGI. Trimming at V came to 6 bases and at J to 0 bases, leaving 4 bases not matched to a gene. CDR3 DNA sequence: TGTGCCAGCAGGACAGGGGTTAGCTCCTACAATGAGCAGTTCTTC. This codes for CASRTGVSSYNEQFF.

The chain employs TRBV28 and TRBJ2-7; D is ambiguous. V was trimmed by 3 bases and J by 3 bases, leaving 18 bases between them. The germline gives CDR1 MDHEN, CDR2 SYDVKM. This CDR3 contains 16 residues. This CDR3 is CASSFFQTVGYYEQYF. The DNA for the CDR3 is TGTGCCAGCAGTTTTTTTCAGACGGTAGGGTACTACGAGCAGTACTTC.

The genes are TRBV6-5 and TRBJ2-7; D not certain. The V end was cut by 0 bases, the J end by 4 bases, with 13 bases between. CDR3 length: 15 amino acids. Germline V gene sequence: CDR1 MNHEY, CDR2 SVGAGI. CDR3 protein: CASSYSNAPYYEQYF. CDR3 in DNA: TGTGCCAGCAGTTACTCGAATGCCCCTTATTACGAGCAGTACTTC.

This chain joins TRBV10-3 and TRBJ1-1; D is perhaps TRBD1 (5 bases). Deletions cut 0 bases from V and 6 bases from J, with 8 bases between. The CDR3 spans 13 residues. Germline CDR1 is ENHRY and CDR2 is SYGVKD. CDR3 bases: TGTGCCATCAGTGAGTCAGGGGAGGCTGAAGCTTTCTTT. As protein: CAISESGEAEAFF.

CDR3 DNA sequence: TGCGCCAGCAGCCTGGGGGGTGAGCAGTTCTTC. It specifies CASSLGGEQFF. The rearrangement links TRBV5-1 to TRBJ2-1, with D possibly matching TRBD2 (6 bases). V lost 4 bases and J lost 9, with 8 bases in between. This CDR3 has 11 residues. The germline V gene has CDR1 SGHRS and CDR2 YFSETQ.

The V and J genes are TRBV6-5 and TRBJ1-5, with D uncertain. The ends were cut back, 8 bases at V and 4 bases at J, with 18 bases in the middle. In germline, CDR1 is MNHEY, CDR2 SVGAGI. CDR3 length: 15 amino acids. Written as DNA, the CDR3 is TGTGCCAGCTCCAAAGAGGTTGGACGAAATCAGCCCCAGCATTTT. Translation gives CASSKEVGRNQPQHF.

This clone was observed a single time. The J gene is TRBJ1-2, the V gene TRBV7-2; 7 nucleotides agree with TRBD1. There are 15 residues in the CDR3. Unmatched junction bases numbered 7, after V lost 1 base and J lost 5 bases. The germline V gene encodes CDR1 SGHTA and CDR2 FQGNSA. As DNA, the CDR3 is TGTGCCAGCAGCTTAGAGTCCACAGGGGTGTATGGCTACACCTTC. Translated: CASSLESTGVYGYTF.

The gene calls are TRBV9 and TRBJ1-1, with 8 bases lining up with TRBD1. The CDR3 contains 17 residues. Germline loops: CDR1 SGDLS, CDR2 YYNGEE. V lost 0 bases, J lost 5 bases, and 12 bases stayed unmatched. In DNA, the CDR3 is TGTGCCAGCAGCGTAGGGCAGGGGGCGGGGAGACGAACTGAAGCTTTCTTT. Its protein product is CASSVGQGAGRRTEAFF.

Worth noting for this clone: This sample also contains other DNA sequences that code for the same CDR3. The chain combines TRBV7-3 with TRBJ2-3, with TRBD2 as a possible D gene (7 bases). Germline CDR1 is SGHTA and CDR2 is FQGTGA. The CDR3 totals 19 residues. Trimming pared 2 bases from V and 4 bases from J, leaving 25 bases between. CDR3 protein: CASSLRGPLGGGVSDTQYF. The CDR3, as DNA: TGTGCCAGCAGCTTACGGGGGCCGCTGGGCGGGGGTGTGTCAGATACGCAGTATTTT.

V usage is TRBV3-1 (or the pseudogene TRBV3-2) and J usage is TRBJ1-3; D call uncertain. The V and J ends lost 2 bases and 0 bases respectively, with 14 bases between them. The CDR3 length is 17 residues. Germline lookup yields CDR1 LGHDT and CDR2 YNNKEL (reference sequence). The CDR3 DNA reads as TGTGCCAGCAGCCAACTACCCAGCTACAACTCTGGAAACACCATATATTTT. This translates into CASSQLPSYNSGNTIYF.

The chain combines TRBV4-1 with TRBJ2-3; TRBD2 aligns across 16 bases. The V gene end was trimmed by 0 bases and the J gene end by 1 base; junction bases not matched to a gene: 7. CDR3 length: 20 amino acids. Germline lookup yields CDR1 MGHRA and CDR2 YSYEKL. CDR3 residues: CASSQEMGLAGGLGTDTQYF. The DNA for the CDR3 is TGCGCCAGCAGCCAAGAGATGGGACTAGCGGGGGGGCTGGGCACAGATACGCAGTATTTT.

This sequence joins TRBV4-3 and TRBJ1-2, with D possibly matching TRBD1 (5 bases). The CDR3 loop spans 16 amino acids. V lost 0 bases, J lost 1 base, and 12 bases lay in between. Germline values: CDR1 LGHNA, CDR2 YSLEER. The CDR3 is CASSQDRDGLNYGYTF. CDR3 nucleotides: TGCGCCAGCAGCCAAGATAGGGACGGACTTAACTATGGCTACACCTTC.